A single sample is the source of the 20 T cell receptor beta chains below, sequenced in a study of spatial heterogeneity in lung cancer. Time point reported: sample taken at primary tumor resection. Whole RNA from tumor, nontumor lung or frozen PBMC was sequenced unsorted. TCRdb passed the 5' RACE reads through MiXCR, listing each CDR3 protein once. The sample yields 80,000 to 95,000 distinct CDR3 sequences, about 9.4% seen once. The sample consisted of PBMCs, taken at surgery. The receptor source for this set is a male donor with early-stage non-small cell lung cancer.

V gene TRBV10-3 combines with J gene TRBJ2-3; either TRBD1 or TRBD2 may fit D (6 bases each). Germline CDR1 is ENHRY and CDR2 is SYGVKD. The CDR3 extends over 16 amino acids. Trimming cost V 0 bases and J 4 bases, with 14 bases left between them. The CDR3 DNA reads TGTGCCATCAGTGAGTCGACGGGGGCAGGGGCAGATACGCAGTATTTT. Amino acids: CAISESTGAGADTQYF.

V gene TRBV6-5 combines with J gene TRBJ2-7; D is uncertain. With 6 bases removed from V and 6 bases from J, the gap between germline ends came to 12 bases. There are 12 residues in the CDR3. The V gene's germline CDR1 is MNHEY and CDR2 SVGAGI. The CDR3 spells CASSRKDGEQYF. CDR3 in DNA: TGTGCCAGCAGCCGGAAGGACGGCGAGCAGTACTTC.

This clonotype has a count of ten or more. The rearrangement links TRBV2 to TRBJ2-1; 11 bases are shared with TRBD2. The germline CDR1 and CDR2 sequences are SNHLY and FYNNEI. J lost 3 bases, V lost 2 bases, and 3 bases had no gene match. There are 16 residues in the CDR3. CDR3 nucleotide sequence: TGTGCCAGCAGTGAATCCGGGACTAGCGGCTACAATGAGCAGTTCTTC. Translation: CASSESGTSGYNEQFF.

The chain carries TRBV7-9 and TRBJ1-3, with D unresolved. V was shortened by 3 bases and J by 8 bases, with 5 bases between the two germline ends. The CDR3 loop spans 11 amino acids. Germline CDR1 SEHNR, CDR2 FQNEAQ (reference sequence). The CDR3 spells CASSFGYTIYF. For the CDR3, the DNA is TGTGCCAGCAGCTTTGGGTACACCATATATTTT.

This clonotype was recorded many times. J is TRBJ1-5 and V is TRBV5-1; D may be TRBD1 (6 bases). Between the trimmed V and J ends, which lost 5 bases and 5 bases, there was a span of 14 bases. The V gene's germline CDR1 is SGHRS and CDR2 YFSETQ. The CDR3 runs 14 residues. The CDR3 protein is CASRSGTKDQPQHF. The DNA for the CDR3 is TGCGCCAGCAGGTCCGGGACAAAAGATCAGCCCCAGCATTTT.

This clonotype occurred many times. The gene calls are TRBV20-1 and TRBJ2-7; possibly TRBD2 for D (5 bases). The CDR3 loop spans 12 amino acids. V was trimmed by 1 base and J by 3 bases, leaving 7 bases between them. Germline V gene data show CDR1 as DFQATT and CDR2 as SNEGSKA (reference sequence). The CDR3 loop reads CSARGGGYEQYF. The DNA of the CDR3 is TGCAGTGCTAGAGGCGGAGGCTACGAGCAGTACTTC.

This clonotype was seen many times. At one of its ends the junction is not consistent with the germline gene, which may arise from a read error. The genes are TRBV2 and TRBJ2-1; 8 positions agree with TRBD2. The germline V gene encodes CDR1 SNHLY and CDR2 FYNNEI. This CDR3 region has 16 residues. CDR3 nucleotides: TGTGCCAGCATTGAATCGCTAGCGGGTCCGTGGAATGAGCAGTTCTTC. As protein: CASIESLAGPWNEQFF.

The chain employs TRBV2 and TRBJ1-6, with D perhaps matching TRBD1 (5 bases). The germline V gene encodes CDR1 SNHLY and CDR2 FYNNEI. The CDR3 has 11 amino acids. V lost 5 bases and J lost 13, with 9 bases in between. DNA of the CDR3: TGTGCCAGCAGTTCAGGGTATCCCCTCCACTTT. Protein sequence: CASSSGYPLHF.

V is TRBV25-1 and J is TRBJ2-5; TRBD2 agrees at 9 bases. J gave up 5 bases and V 2 bases, and 3 bases lay outside the gene matches. The V gene's germline CDR1 is MGHDK and CDR2 SYGVNS. The CDR3 consists of 14 residues. CDR3 nucleotides: TGTGCCAGCAGTGAACGGACTAGCGTGGAGACCCAGTACTTC. Protein sequence: CASSERTSVETQYF.

This clonotype has only a few counts. The chain links TRBV11-2 to TRBJ2-1; D tentatively fits TRBD1 or TRBD2 (5 bases each). The CDR3 loop spans 15 amino acids. V lost 3 bases and J lost 0, with 9 bases in between. Per the germline V gene, CDR1 is SGHAT and CDR2 is FQNNGV. DNA of the CDR3: TGTGCCAGCAGCTTTTGGGGGACCTCCTACAATGAGCAGTTCTTC. Protein: CASSFWGTSYNEQFF.

This chain joins TRBV20-1 and TRBJ2-2; D possibly corresponds to TRBD1 (5 bases). V lost 2 bases, J lost 3 bases, and 13 bases lay in between. The CDR3 covers 15 residues. Germline-derived CDR1 and CDR2 are DFQATT and SNEGSKA (reference sequence). The CDR3 protein is CSARPGFLDTGELFF. The CDR3 coding sequence is TGCAGTGCTAGACCAGGGTTTTTAGACACCGGGGAGCTGTTTTTT.

A few counts support this clonotype. The chain links TRBV11-2 to TRBJ2-1; either TRBD1 or TRBD2 may supply D (5 bases each). Germline V gene data show CDR1 as SGHAT and CDR2 as FQNNGV. CDR3 length equals 16 residues. The germline V and J ends were trimmed by 5 bases and 4 bases, with 18 bases remaining between them. CDR3 residues: CASSPNRGPFYNEQFF. CDR3 nucleotide sequence: TGTGCCAGCAGCCCCAACCGGGGACCATTTTACAATGAGCAGTTCTTC.

The sample holds many counts of this clonotype. The chain is built from TRBV29-1 and TRBJ2-1, with D perhaps matching TRBD1 or TRBD2 (5 bases each). Germline V gene lookup returns CDR1 SQVTM and CDR2 ANQGSEA. The CDR3 length is 14 residues. The V end was cut by 2 bases, the J end by 12 bases, with 20 bases between. The CDR3 coding sequence is TGCAGCGTTGAATACGGGGCGTCTGTAAGTGGGCAGTTCTTC. Translating it yields CSVEYGASVSGQFF.

This clonotype was counted ten times or more. The rearrangement joins TRBV6-5 to TRBJ1-2; TRBD1 matches at 9 bases. Looked up from germline, CDR1 is MNHEY and CDR2 is SVGAGI. V shed 0 bases, J shed 6 bases, and the junction held 5 bases outside the gene matches. The CDR3 covers 15 residues. DNA of the CDR3: TGTGCCAGCAGTTACTCCCGGACAGGGGAAAATGGCTACACCTTC. Translating gives CASSYSRTGENGYTF.

Ten or more counts support this clonotype. This chain links TRBV20-1 with TRBJ1-6; 7 nucleotides line up with TRBD1. CDR3 size: 15 residues. Looked up from germline, CDR1 is DFQATT and CDR2 is SNEGSKA (reference sequence). V trimming: 5 bases; J trimming: 4 bases; junction bases outside the gene matches: 8. CDR3 coding DNA: TGCAGTGCTCCTTCGGGACAGAATTATAATTCACCCCTCCACTTT. Translated: CSAPSGQNYNSPLHF.

This clonotype was observed a handful of times. The chain links TRBV14 to TRBJ2-1, with 9 nucleotides matching TRBD2. The CDR3 length is 16 residues. V lost 4 bases and J lost 0; bases outside the gene matches: 4. Germline V lookup: CDR1 SGHDN, CDR2 FVKESK. The CDR3 loop is CASSLIAGDSYNEQFF. DNA of the CDR3: TGTGCCAGCAGCCTCATAGCGGGAGACTCCTACAATGAGCAGTTCTTC.

The chain has TRBV12-3 or TRBV12-4 and TRBJ2-5, with 8 bases matching TRBD2. V was clipped by 10 bases and J by 5 bases; unmatched bases: 12. The CDR3 loop spans 14 amino acids. The CDR3 DNA reads TGTGCCACCTCGCGTAGCGGGGCCACGGAGACCCAGTACTTC. It is translated as CATSRSGATETQYF.

This clonotype has ten or more counts. V usage is TRBV5-1 and J usage is TRBJ1-4; 10 bases align to TRBD1. The germline V gene has CDR1 SGHRS and CDR2 YFSETQ. V was pared by 0 bases and J by 7 bases, with 3 bases of the junction left unmatched. The CDR3 has 15 amino acids. CDR3 in DNA: TGCGCCAGCAGCTTGGTAGGGGACAGGGGTGAAAAACTGTTTTTT. Amino acid sequence: CASSLVGDRGEKLFF. The whole variable domain, remainder taken from reference TRBV5-1 and TRBJ1-4, is KAGVTQTPRYLIKTRGQQVTLSCSPISGHRSVSWYQQTPGQGLQFLFEYFSETQRNKGNFPGRFSGRQFSNSRSEMNVSTLELGDSALYLCASSLVGDRGEKLFFGSGTQLSVL.

This sequence joins TRBV29-1 and TRBJ2-4; 10 nucleotides match TRBD1. Unmatched junction bases numbered 1, after V lost 6 bases and J lost 5 bases. The V gene's germline CDR1 is SQVTM and CDR2 ANQGSEA. The CDR3 consists of 12 residues. This CDR3 reads CSVGTGENIQYF. CDR3 DNA sequence: TGCAGCGTCGGGACAGGGGAAAACATTCAGTACTTC.

This clonotype was seen many times. The chain combines TRBV28 with TRBJ1-5, with 9 bases aligning to TRBD1. This CDR3 contains 15 residues. Germline CDR1 and CDR2: MDHEN and SYDVKM. The V segment lost 6 bases and the J segment 4 bases; nucleotides outside the gene matches: 7. In DNA, the CDR3 is TGTGCCAGCAGGGTAGGGACAGGGAGGAATCAGCCCCAGCATTTT. This encodes CASRVGTGRNQPQHF.